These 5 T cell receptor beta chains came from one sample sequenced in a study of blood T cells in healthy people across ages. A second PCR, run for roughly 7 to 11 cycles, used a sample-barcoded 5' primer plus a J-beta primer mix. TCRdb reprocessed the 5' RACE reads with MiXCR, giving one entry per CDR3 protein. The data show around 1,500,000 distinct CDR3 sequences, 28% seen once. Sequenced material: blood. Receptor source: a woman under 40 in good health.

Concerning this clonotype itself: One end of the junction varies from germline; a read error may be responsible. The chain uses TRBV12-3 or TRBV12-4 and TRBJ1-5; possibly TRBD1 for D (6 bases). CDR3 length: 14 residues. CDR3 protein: CASGGRLPSQPQHF. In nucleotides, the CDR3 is TGCGCCAGTGGGGGCCGGCTGCCCAGTCAGCCCCAGCATTTT.

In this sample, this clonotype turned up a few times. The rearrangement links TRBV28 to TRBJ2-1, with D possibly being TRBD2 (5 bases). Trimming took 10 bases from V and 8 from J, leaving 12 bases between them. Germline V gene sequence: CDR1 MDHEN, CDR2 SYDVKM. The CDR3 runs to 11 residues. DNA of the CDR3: TGTGCCACCATAAACGGGGATGAGCAGTTCTTC. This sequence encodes CATINGDEQFF. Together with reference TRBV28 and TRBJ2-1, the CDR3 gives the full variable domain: DVKVTQSSRYLVKRTGEKVFLECVQDMDHENMFWYRQDPGLGLRLIYFSYDVKMKEKGDIPEGYSVSREKKERFSLILESASTNQTSMYLCATINGDEQFFGPGTRLTVL.

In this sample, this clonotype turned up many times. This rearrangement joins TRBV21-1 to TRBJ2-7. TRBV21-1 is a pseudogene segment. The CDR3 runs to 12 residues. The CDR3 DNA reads TGTGCCAGCAGCAAAAGTACCTACGAGCAGTACTTC. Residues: CASSKSTYEQYF.

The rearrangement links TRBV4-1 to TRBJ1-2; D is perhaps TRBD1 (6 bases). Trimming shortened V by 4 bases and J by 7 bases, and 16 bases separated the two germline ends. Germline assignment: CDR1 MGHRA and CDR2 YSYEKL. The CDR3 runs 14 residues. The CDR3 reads CASSPAGTGSGYTF. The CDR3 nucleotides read TGCGCCAGCAGCCCGGCCGGAACAGGGAGTGGCTACACCTTC.

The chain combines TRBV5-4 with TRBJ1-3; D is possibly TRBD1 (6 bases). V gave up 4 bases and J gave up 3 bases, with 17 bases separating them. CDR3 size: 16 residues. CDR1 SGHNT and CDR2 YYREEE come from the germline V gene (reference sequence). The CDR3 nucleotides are TGTGCCAGCAGCGACGAACAGGGAATTATTGGAAACACCATATATTTT. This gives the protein CASSDEQGIIGNTIYF.